A selection of T cell receptor beta chains follows, all from one sample in a study of T-cell reconstitution after alpha-beta-depleted transplantation in children. MiXCR was run by TCRdb on the PCR reads, yielding one entry per CDR3 protein. The profile shows about 460,000 distinct CDR3 sequences, under 12% of them singletons. The starting material was PBMCs, obtained before TCRalphabeta/CD19-depleted stem cell transplant. All receptors derive from a child aged 2 to 10 with inherited bone marrow failure, due to receive a stem cell transplant. Each CDR3 is given with its conserved first and last residue. D genes are given only for firm matches. Some rows have no size entry. The others give once, few or many, or a class for an expanded clone.

clone size | D gene | J gene | V gene | CDR3 DNA | CDR3 protein
many | NA | TRBJ1-1 | TRBV29-1 | TGCAGCGTTGAAACTGGATCTGAAGCTTTCTTT | CSVETGSEAFF
NA | TRBD1 | TRBJ2-3 | TRBV7-9 | TGTGCCAGCAGTCGCCGGGACAGGGAACCAGATACGCAGTATTTT | CASSRRDREPDTQYF
many | NA | TRBJ1-4 | TRBV7-2 | TGTGCCAGCAGCCGTGTTGCAACTAATGAAAAACTGTTTTTT | CASSRVATNEKLFF
NA | NA | TRBJ2-5 | TRBV5-6 | TGTGCCAGCAGCCTCCGGAGTATGGAGACCCAGTACTTC | CASSLRSMETQYF
NA | NA | TRBJ2-1 | TRBV4-3 | TGCGCCAGCAGCCAAGAAAGCCTAGGCCCCTACAATGAGCAGTTCTTC | CASSQESLGPYNEQFF
many | NA | TRBJ2-3 | TRBV27 | TGTGCCAGCATTCGGTCCTTGGGGATATGGACAGATACGCAGTATTTT | CASIRSLGIWTDTQYF
many | NA | TRBJ2-2 | TRBV7-2 | TGTGCCAGCAGCTTAGCGGATTCAGGGCCTGGCACCGGGGAGCTGTTTTTT | CASSLADSGPGTGELFF
many | NA | TRBJ2-1 | TRBV9 | TGTGCCAGCAGCGTATATGGGAACGGGTGGAATGAGCAGTTCTTC | CASSVYGNGWNEQFF
many | NA | TRBJ2-1 | TRBV20-1 | TGCAGTGCTAGAGGAGATAGCGGTCCCTACAATGAGCAGTTCTTC | CSARGDSGPYNEQFF
NA | NA | TRBJ2-7 | TRBV15 | TGTGCCACCAGCAGACATCAGAGCTCCTACGAGCAGTACTTC | CATSRHQSSYEQYF
many | TRBD2 | TRBJ2-7 | TRBV7-2 | TGTGCCAGCAGTATGACTAGCCTCTACGAGCAGTACTTC | CASSMTSLYEQYF
many | NA | TRBJ1-2 | TRBV6-1 | TGTGCCAGCTTCGGGGGGCTTTTACACTATGGCTACACCTTC | CASFGGLLHYGYTF
many | TRBD2 | TRBJ2-1 | TRBV27 | TGTGCCAGCAGCGCCGGGACTAGCGGGAACAATGAGCAGTTCTTC | CASSAGTSGNNEQFF